The clone carrying this TCR beta chain was counted many times. Its target is not known. This sample is part of a study of T-cell memory formation after mild COVID-19. Turning to the study itself: Across donors, TCR clusters were largely donor specific. Study results and caveats: Later expanders leaned CD4+, whereas clones that contracted between day 15 and 85 were balanced CD4/CD8.

Employing constant-segment primers, 5'RACE generated TCR alpha and TCR beta cDNA libraries bearing sample barcodes and UMIs. From the 5' RACE reads, TCRdb called clonotypes with MiXCR, one entry per CDR3 protein. The table records about 500,000 distinct CDR3 sequences, around 20% of them present only once. Per germline, CDR1 SGHRS and CDR2 YFSETQ. Deletions cut 5 bases from V and 3 bases from J, with 10 bases between. This CDR3 contains 13 residues. The source is an adult woman who had mild COVID-19 (a few samples of this study predate the infection). Cell type and time point are not known. Specimen: PBMCs or a T cell subset sorted from them (not recorded which). The gene calls are TRBV5-1 and TRBJ2-3, with D possibly TRBD1 on 5 matching bases. CDR3 DNA: TGCGCCAGCAGACTGACAGTAACAGATACGCAGTATTTT. Translation gives CASRLTVTDTQYF.